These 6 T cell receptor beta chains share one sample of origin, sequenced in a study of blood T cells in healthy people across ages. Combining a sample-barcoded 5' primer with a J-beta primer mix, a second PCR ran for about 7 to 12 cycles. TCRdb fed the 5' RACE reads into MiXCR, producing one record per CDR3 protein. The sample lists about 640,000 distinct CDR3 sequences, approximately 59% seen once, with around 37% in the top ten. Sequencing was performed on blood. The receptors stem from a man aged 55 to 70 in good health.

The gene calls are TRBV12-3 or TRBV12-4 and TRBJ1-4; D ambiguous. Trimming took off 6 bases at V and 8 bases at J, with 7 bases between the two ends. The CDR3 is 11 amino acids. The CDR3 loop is CASSTHEKLFF. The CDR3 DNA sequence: TGTGCCAGCAGCACACACGAAAAACTGTTTTTT.

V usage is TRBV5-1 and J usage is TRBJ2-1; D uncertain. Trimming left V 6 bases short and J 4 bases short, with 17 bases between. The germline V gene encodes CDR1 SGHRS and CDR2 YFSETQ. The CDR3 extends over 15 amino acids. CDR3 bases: TGCGCCAGCACCCTTGAGCCTCTCGCATACAATGAGCAGTTCTTC. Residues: CASTLEPLAYNEQFF.

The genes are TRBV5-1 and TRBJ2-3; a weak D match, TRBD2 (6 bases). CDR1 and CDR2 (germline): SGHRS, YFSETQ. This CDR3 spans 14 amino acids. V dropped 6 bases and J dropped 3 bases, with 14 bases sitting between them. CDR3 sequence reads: CASISGSGTDTQYF. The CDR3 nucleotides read TGCGCCAGCATTAGCGGATCAGGGACAGATACGCAGTATTTT.

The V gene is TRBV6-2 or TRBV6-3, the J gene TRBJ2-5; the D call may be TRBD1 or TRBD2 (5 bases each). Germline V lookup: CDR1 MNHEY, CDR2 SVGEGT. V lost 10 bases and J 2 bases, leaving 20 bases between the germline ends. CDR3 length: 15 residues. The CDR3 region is CANSRWDGSQETQYF. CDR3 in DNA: TGTGCCAACAGCCGGTGGGACGGATCACAAGAGACCCAGTACTTC.

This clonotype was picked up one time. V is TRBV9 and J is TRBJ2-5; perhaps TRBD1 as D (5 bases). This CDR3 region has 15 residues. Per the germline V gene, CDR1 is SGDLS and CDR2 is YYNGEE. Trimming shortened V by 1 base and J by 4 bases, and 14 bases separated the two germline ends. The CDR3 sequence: CASSVSDPQGETQYF. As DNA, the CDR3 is TGTGCCAGCAGCGTATCAGACCCCCAGGGAGAGACCCAGTACTTC.

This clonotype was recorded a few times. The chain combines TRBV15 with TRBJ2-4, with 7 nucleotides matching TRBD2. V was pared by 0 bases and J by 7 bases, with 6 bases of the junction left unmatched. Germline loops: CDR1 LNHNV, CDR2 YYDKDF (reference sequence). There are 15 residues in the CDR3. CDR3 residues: CATSRDLREGNIQYF. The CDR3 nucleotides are TGTGCCACCAGCAGAGATCTTAGGGAGGGGAACATTCAGTACTTC. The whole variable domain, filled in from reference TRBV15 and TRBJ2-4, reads DAMVIQNPRYQVTQFGKPVTLSCSQTLNHNVMYWYQQKSSQAPKLLFHYYDKDFNNEADTPDNFQSRRPNTSFCFLDIRSPGLGDTAMYLCATSRDLREGNIQYFGAGTRLSVL.